What follows are 21 T cell receptor beta chains derived from one specimen sequenced in a study of CD8+ T cells in alopecia areata. Extracted from the samples, RNA was reverse transcribed into cDNA to serve as the sequencing template. The protocol was immunoSEQ multiplex PCR, while the TCRdb copy is restricted to in-frame clones and leaves out a portion. The sample consists of about 200,000 clones, about three fifths of them appearing once. Sample treatment: oral pan-JAK inhibitor, 5-10 mg twice daily. This material consisted of CD4+ T cells sorted from blood, taken at week 24, from a patient treated with tofacitinib. The receptors originated from a human donor with alopecia areata.

The gene calls are TRBV9 and TRBJ1-1; D gene ambiguous. This CDR3 contains 14 residues. Trimming stripped 3 bases from V and 3 bases from J, with 12 bases between. The germline V gene has CDR1 SGDLS and CDR2 YYNGEE. The CDR3 coding sequence is TGTGCCAGCAGCGAGGTGGGAATAGACACTGAAGCTTTCTTT. This gives the protein CASSEVGIDTEAFF.

The genes are TRBV5-1 and TRBJ1-1; 9 positions agree with TRBD1. The trim removed 4 bases at V and 0 bases at J, leaving 1 base unmatched. This CDR3 region has 14 residues. Germline V lookup: CDR1 SGHRS, CDR2 YFSETQ. CDR3 bases: TGCGCCAGCAGCCGGACAGGGGTGAACACTGAAGCTTTCTTT. Translating it yields CASSRTGVNTEAFF.

This clone was seen a few times. This chain uses TRBV29-1 with TRBJ2-5, with TRBD2 as a possible D gene (6 bases). Trimming pared 6 bases from V and 4 bases from J, leaving 18 bases between. The CDR3 loop spans 14 amino acids. Germline V gene sequence: CDR1 SQVTM, CDR2 ANQGSEA. The CDR3 loop is CSVADQIGGETQYF. The CDR3 DNA sequence: TGCAGCGTGGCTGATCAAATCGGGGGAGAGACCCAGTACTTC.

This clone was picked up a small number of times. An end of the junction differs from the germline gene, which may be a read error. The chain carries TRBV6-6 and TRBJ1-1; no firm D call. Germline CDR1 and CDR2: MNHNY and SVGAGI (reference sequence). This CDR3 has 11 residues. DNA for the CDR3: TGTGCCAGCAGGAGGCTTTCTGAAGCCTTCTTT. It is translated as CASRRLSEAFF.

V gene TRBV2 combines with J gene TRBJ1-1; D not certain. Looked up from germline, CDR1 is SNHLY and CDR2 is FYNNEI. The length of the CDR3 is 11 residues. V gave up 6 bases and J gave up 3 bases, with 5 bases separating them. DNA of the CDR3: TGTGCCAGCAGACAGTACACTGAAGCTTTCTTT. Its protein is CASRQYTEAFF.

The chain carries TRBV30 and TRBJ2-7; D unclear. The CDR3 covers 14 residues. Germline V gene data show CDR1 as GTSNPN and CDR2 as SVGIG (reference sequence). Trimming took off 4 bases at V and 2 bases at J, with 15 bases between the two ends. The CDR3 sequence: CAWNVSPGPYEQYF. The CDR3 DNA reads as TGTGCCTGGAATGTATCCCCAGGCCCCTACGAGCAGTACTTC.

The rearrangement joins TRBV30 to TRBJ1-4; D is ambiguous. V was trimmed by 0 bases and J by 8 bases, leaving 7 bases between them. The CDR3 is 12 residues long. Germline V CDR1 and CDR2: GTSNPN, SVGIG (reference sequence). CDR3 sequence (DNA): TGTGCCTGGAGTGTACCCGGAGAAAAACTGTTTTTT. This sequence encodes CAWSVPGEKLFF.

The rearrangement uses TRBV29-1 and TRBJ2-7; D possibly corresponds to TRBD1 (6 bases). Trimming cost V 7 bases and J 3 bases, with 16 bases left between them. In germline, CDR1 is SQVTM, CDR2 ANQGSEA. The CDR3 has 13 residues. The CDR3 DNA sequence: TGCAGCGCCCACCTAACAGGGAGCTACGAGCAGTACTTC. It translates to CSAHLTGSYEQYF.

Points on this clone: Other DNA variants within this sample encode the same CDR3. The gene calls are TRBV9 and TRBJ1-1, with a tentative D call TRBD1 (6 bases). Trimming removed 0 bases from V and 1 base from J, with 10 bases in between. The CDR3 loop spans 15 amino acids. Germline V gene lookup returns CDR1 SGDLS and CDR2 YYNGEE. CDR3 nucleotide sequence: TGTGCCAGCAGCGTAGGGTGGGGGCCGAACACTGAAGCTTTCTTT. Translating it yields CASSVGWGPNTEAFF. Full variable domain (outside the CDR3, taken from reference TRBV9 and TRBJ1-1): DSGVTQTPKHLITATGQRVTLRCSPRSGDLSVYWYQQSLDQGLQFLIQYYNGEERAKGNILERFSAQQFPDLHSELNLSSLELGDSALYFCASSVGWGPNTEAFFGQGTRLTVV.

The rearrangement uses TRBV5-1 and TRBJ2-7, with a tentative D call TRBD1 (5 bases). CDR1 and CDR2 (germline): SGHRS, YFSETQ. This CDR3 spans 15 amino acids. Trimming took 0 bases from V and 1 from J, leaving 11 bases between them. Here the CDR3 DNA reads TGCGCCAGCAGCTTGGGGGGCCAGCCTTCCTACGAGCAGTACTTC. Translated, it gives CASSLGGQPSYEQYF. The full variable domain, completed using reference TRBV5-1 and TRBJ2-7, is KAGVTQTPRYLIKTRGQQVTLSCSPISGHRSVSWYQQTPGQGLQFLFEYFSETQRNKGNFPGRFSGRQFSNSRSEMNVSTLELGDSALYLCASSLGGQPSYEQYFGPGTRLTVT.

The gene calls are TRBV5-8 and TRBJ1-1, with 10 bases lining up with TRBD1. Per germline, CDR1 SGHTS and CDR2 YDEGEE. The junction had 11 bases not matched to a gene; V was cut back by 2 bases and J by 1 base. The CDR3 length is 18 residues. CDR3 in DNA: TGTGCCAGCAGCTTCGTAATTGGGACAGGGGCCGAGAACACTGAAGCTTTCTTT. Translation: CASSFVIGTGAENTEAFF.

This clone was observed a handful of times. The chain is built from TRBV5-6 and TRBJ1-3; D uncertain. V was shortened by 0 bases and J by 0 bases, with 19 bases between the two germline ends. The CDR3 runs 19 residues. CDR1 is SGHDT and CDR2 is YYEEEE in the germline V gene. The DNA of the CDR3 is TGTGCCAGCAGCTTGGGTTCCCTAAGACTACTTTCCTCTGGAAACACCATATATTTT. Translating it yields CASSLGSLRLLSSGNTIYF.

The V call is TRBV29-1, the J call TRBJ2-7; TRBD2 aligns across 7 bases. The CDR3 spans 14 residues. The germline V gene encodes CDR1 SQVTM and CDR2 ANQGSEA. The J segment lost 9 bases and the V segment lost 8 bases, leaving 19 bases of the junction unmatched. This CDR3 reads CSILPVERGSVQYF. For the CDR3, the DNA is TGCAGCATTCTACCAGTGGAGCGGGGATCGGTGCAGTACTTC.

The chain recombines TRBV2 with TRBJ1-1; the D gene is possibly TRBD1 (5 bases). V was pared by 7 bases and J by 7 bases, with 13 bases between. Germline V lookup: CDR1 SNHLY, CDR2 FYNNEI. The CDR3 runs to 12 residues. The CDR3 is CASIGDSYEAFF. The CDR3 coding sequence is TGTGCCAGCATCGGCGACAGCTATGAAGCTTTCTTT.

The rearrangement uses TRBV2 and TRBJ2-7; 7 bases agree with TRBD1. The CDR3 totals 12 residues. Germline CDR1 and CDR2: SNHLY and FYNNEI. Germline trimming cut 6 bases from V and 6 bases from J; bases unmatched to any gene: 5. The CDR3 reads CASRLDRVEQYF. The CDR3 nucleotides read TGTGCCAGCAGACTCGACAGGGTCGAGCAGTACTTC.

The chain carries TRBV6-5 and TRBJ2-5; no clear D. Germline CDR1 and CDR2: MNHEY and SVGAGI. V was trimmed by 2 bases and J by 2 bases, leaving 12 bases between them. The CDR3 runs 15 residues. Written as DNA, the CDR3 is TGTGCCAGCAGTTACGGTGAGCCGCGGCAAGAGACCCAGTACTTC. It yields the protein CASSYGEPRQETQYF.

Only a few counts were recorded for this clone. V gene TRBV4-3 combines with J gene TRBJ2-1; 11 bases agree with TRBD2. Per germline, CDR1 LGHNA and CDR2 YSLEER. V shed 4 bases and J 9 bases; nucleotides not matched to a gene: 2. CDR3 length: 13 residues. CDR3 nucleotide sequence: TGCGCCAGCAGCCGTACTAGCGGGGGTGAGCAGTTCTTC. It translates to CASSRTSGGEQFF.

This clone was seen a handful of times. The V gene is TRBV2, the J gene TRBJ2-5; 7 nucleotides agree with TRBD1. The junction had 6 bases not matched to a gene; V was cut back by 8 bases and J by 3 bases. CDR1 and CDR2 from the germline V gene are SNHLY and FYNNEI. The CDR3 totals 13 residues. This chain's CDR3 is CASQGQTEETQYF. CDR3 nucleotides: TGTGCCAGCCAGGGACAGACGGAAGAGACCCAGTACTTC.

As for this clone: One junction end disagrees with the germline gene, perhaps due to a read error. The chain employs TRBV7-9 and TRBJ2-4; 7 bases agree with TRBD2. CDR3 length equals 10 residues. Germline assignment: CDR1 SEHNR and CDR2 FQNEAQ (reference sequence). The CDR3 loop reads CATSPGTNNF. In DNA form, the CDR3 reads TGTGCCACCTCCCCCGGGACTAACAACTTC.

The chain couples TRBV29-1 to TRBJ1-1; no clear D gene. The V gene's germline CDR1 is SQVTM and CDR2 ANQGSEA. V lost 4 bases to trimming and J lost 2 bases, with 11 bases between them. This CDR3 contains 13 residues. CDR3 sequence (DNA): TGCAGCGTTGGGGTACAGACTAACACTGAAGCTTTCTTT. It is translated as CSVGVQTNTEAFF.

This chain connects TRBV18 to TRBJ2-3; D unclear. V was trimmed by 3 bases and J by 0 bases, leaving 10 bases between them. CDR3 length: 15 residues. Germline values: CDR1 KGHSH, CDR2 LQKENI. The CDR3 protein is CASSPQAGSTDTQYF. CDR3 DNA sequence: TGTGCCAGCTCACCTCAGGCCGGAAGCACAGATACGCAGTATTTT.